This entry lists 15 T cell receptor beta chains sequenced from one sample in a study of shared clonotypes between healthy human individuals. Repertoires were generated with immunoSEQ multiplex PCR, while TCRdb's copy carries only in-frame clones and drops some. This table has about 690,000 clones, roughly 87% appearing once. The sequencing sample was made of memory CD8+ T cells from PBMCs. Subset defined: CD45RO+ cells pooled with CCR7-negative TemRA cells. These receptors originate from a man younger than 35 in good health. Some clones in this sample may be carry-over from other donors' samples.

The table lists this clone with a few counts. CDR3 bases: TGTGCCAGTAGAGCCCAGGGGTGGGACACTGAAGCTTTCTTT. Protein sequence: CASRAQGWDTEAFF. The J gene is TRBJ1-1, the V gene TRBV19, with D possibly being TRBD1 (6 bases). Deletions cut 6 bases from V and 3 bases from J, with 14 bases between. Germline CDR1 reads LNHDA; CDR2 reads SQIVND (reference sequence). The CDR3 has 14 residues.

The rearrangement joins TRBV11-3 to TRBJ2-2, with D unresolved. The V and J ends lost 5 bases and 2 bases respectively, with 15 bases between them. Per germline, CDR1 SGHNT and CDR2 YENEEA. This CDR3 spans 16 amino acids. Here the CDR3 DNA reads TGTGCCAGCAGCCAGGTGGGCTGGAATAACACCGGGGAGCTGTTTTTT. Translated, it gives CASSQVGWNNTGELFF.

This chain connects TRBV11-2 to TRBJ2-7; possible D gene TRBD2, 5 bases. CDR3 size: 16 residues. Germline assignment: CDR1 SGHAT and CDR2 FQNNGV. The V end was cut by 1 base, the J end by 2 bases, with 15 bases between. CDR3 DNA: TGTGCCAGCAGCTTAGGCCCAGCGGTAGTCCCCTACGAGCAGTACTTC. Translation gives CASSLGPAVVPYEQYF.

The chain couples TRBV7-3 to TRBJ2-1, with D maybe TRBD1 (6 bases). V shed 4 bases and J shed 6 bases, with 16 bases lying between them. The CDR3 totals 15 residues. The germline V gene encodes CDR1 SGHTA and CDR2 FQGTGA. CDR3 in amino acids: CASSYDSWGLNEQFF. CDR3 sequence (DNA): TGTGCCAGCAGCTACGACAGCTGGGGGCTCAATGAGCAGTTCTTC.

V usage is TRBV28 and J usage is TRBJ2-3; 8 nucleotides line up with TRBD2. The CDR3 length is 16 residues. V lost 2 bases to trimming and J lost 0 bases; unmatched junction nucleotides: 4. CDR1 MDHEN and CDR2 SYDVKM come from the germline V gene. This chain's CDR3 is CASSLVAGRSTDTQYF. The CDR3, as DNA: TGTGCCAGCAGTTTAGTAGCGGGACGGAGCACAGATACGCAGTATTTT.

The chain uses TRBV27 and TRBJ1-5; TRBD1 agrees at 8 bases. The CDR3 length is 15 residues. CDR1 is MNHEY and CDR2 is SMNVEV in the germline V gene (reference sequence). The junction had 11 bases not matched to a gene; V was cut back by 6 bases and J by 7 bases. DNA for the CDR3: TGTGCCAGCAGCGGAAACAGGGGGTCACACCAGCCCCAGCATTTT. Protein sequence: CASSGNRGSHQPQHF.

Only a few counts were recorded for this clone. The chain couples TRBV13 to TRBJ2-2, with no clear D. The CDR3 is 15 amino acids. Germline V gives CDR1 PRHDT, CDR2 FYEKMQ (reference sequence). V shed 2 bases and J shed 1 base, with 8 bases lying between them. DNA of the CDR3: TGTGCCAGCAGCTTAAGTGGGATGAACACCGGGGAGCTGTTTTTT. The encoded protein is CASSLSGMNTGELFF.

The chain employs TRBV5-1 and TRBJ2-7; maybe TRBD2 (6 bases). Germline V gene lookup returns CDR1 SGHRS and CDR2 YFSETQ. V was cut by 0 bases and J by 5 bases, with 6 bases left in between. CDR3 size: 12 residues. CDR3 residues: CASSLGLDEQYF. DNA for the CDR3: TGCGCCAGCAGCTTGGGACTAGACGAGCAGTACTTC.

This rearrangement joins TRBV28 to TRBJ2-3; D uncertain. CDR1 is MDHEN, CDR2 SYDVKM, per germline. The CDR3 is 14 residues long. V was clipped by 6 bases and J by 2 bases, with 12 bases between them. This CDR3 is CASSSPGPTDTQYF. The CDR3 DNA reads as TGTGCCAGCAGCTCCCCGGGCCCCACAGATACGCAGTATTTT.

This rearrangement joins TRBV9 to TRBJ2-7, with a possible D match to TRBD2 (5 bases). Germline CDR1 is SGDLS and CDR2 is YYNGEE. This CDR3 is built from 13 residues. V was shortened by 0 bases and J by 6 bases, with 10 bases between the two germline ends. The CDR3 DNA follows: TGTGCCAGCAGCGTAGCTAGCTCAGGCGAGCAGTACTTC. It encodes CASSVASSGEQYF. Full variable domain (remainder filled in from reference TRBV9 and TRBJ2-7): DSGVTQTPKHLITATGQRVTLRCSPRSGDLSVYWYQQSLDQGLQFLIQYYNGEERAKGNILERFSAQQFPDLHSELNLSSLELGDSALYFCASSVASSGEQYFGPGTRLTVT.

The rearrangement joins TRBV19 to TRBJ2-3; 8 bases fit TRBD2. CDR1 LNHDA and CDR2 SQIVND come from the germline V gene (reference sequence). V was clipped by 5 bases and J by 1 base; unmatched bases: 11. The CDR3 totals 17 residues. The CDR3 is CASSYILAGWGTDTQYF. DNA of the CDR3: TGTGCCAGTAGTTATATTTTAGCGGGATGGGGCACAGATACGCAGTATTTT.

This chain links TRBV13 with TRBJ1-1; tentative D call: TRBD1 (5 bases). The CDR3 runs 13 residues. CDR1 and CDR2 (germline): PRHDT, FYEKMQ (reference sequence). The V gene lost 5 bases and the J gene lost 7 bases, with 14 bases spanning the gap. The CDR3 loop is CASSIRQSIEAFF. The CDR3 region has the DNA TGTGCCAGCAGCATCAGACAGAGTATTGAAGCTTTCTTT. Looking up the rest from reference TRBV13 and TRBJ1-1 gives the full variable domain: AAGVIQSPRHLIKEKRETATLKCYPIPRHDTVYWYQQGPGQDPQFLISFYEKMQSDKGSIPDRFSAQQFSDYHSELNMSSLELGDSALYFCASSIRQSIEAFFGQGTRLTVV.

The V gene is TRBV9, the J gene TRBJ1-2, with a weak D call TRBD1 (5 bases). Germline values: CDR1 SGDLS, CDR2 YYNGEE. V was cut by 2 bases and J by 0 bases, with 8 bases left in between. This CDR3 region has 14 residues. The CDR3 protein is CASSVTAANYGYTF. The CDR3 coding sequence is TGTGCCAGCAGCGTGACAGCGGCTAACTATGGCTACACCTTC.

The chain links TRBV15 to TRBJ2-7; D gene uncertain. Germline lookup yields CDR1 LNHNV and CDR2 YYDKDF (reference sequence). This CDR3 has 16 residues. The ends were cut back, 0 bases at V and 4 bases at J, with 16 bases in the middle. In DNA form, the CDR3 reads TGTGCCACCAGCAGAGATGACGGTGGAACGGTGTACGAGCAGTACTTC. This codes for CATSRDDGGTVYEQYF.

This clone was seen a single time. The chain is built from TRBV30 and TRBJ2-7, with a possible D match to TRBD1 (5 bases). V was clipped by 0 bases and J by 6 bases, with 12 bases between them. Germline CDR1 GTSNPN, CDR2 SVGIG (reference sequence). The CDR3 is 13 amino acids. CDR3 nucleotides: TGTGCCTGGAGTGTTATTAGGGGCTCCGAGCAGTACTTC. It encodes CAWSVIRGSEQYF. Full variable domain (missing parts from reference TRBV30 and TRBJ2-7): SQTIHQWPATLVQPVGSPLSLECTVEGTSNPNLYWYRQAAGRGLQLLFYSVGIGQISSEVPQNLSASRPQDRQFILSSKKLLLSDSGFYLCAWSVIRGSEQYFGPGTRLTVT.